This TCR beta chain was sequenced in a study of OX40 agonist ivuxolimab in advanced cancers. In the study overall: Ivuxolimab was a fully human IgG2 agonistic monoclonal antibody targeting the costimulatory receptor OX40 (CD134). Intravenous ivuxolimab was administered to patients every 2 weeks at six dose levels: 0.01, 0.1, 0.3, 1.5, 3 and 10 mg/kg. Among the approximately 50 dose-escalation patients, approximately 20 had hepatocellular carcinoma, approximately 15 melanoma, 9 renal cell carcinoma and 9 head and neck cancer. A male proportion of around 81% and a mean age of approximately 62 years, ranging from about 20 to 79, were recorded for the dose-escalation cohort. Patients were allowed to have had prior anti-PD-1, anti-PD-L1 or anti-CTLA-4 therapy, and about 40% of the dose-escalation patients had been treated with checkpoint inhibitors. Three dose-escalation patients achieved partial responses, one with hepatocellular carcinoma and two with cutaneous melanoma. The point of sequencing TCRbeta in the periphery was to test whether ivuxolimab changed TCR sequence diversity and drove clonal T-cell expansion. The paper describes the monotherapy dose-escalation part (N of about 52 patients) of the phase I trial of ivuxolimab. What the study reported, not specific to this receptor: Which antigens the clonally expanded peripheral T cells were specific for was not determined. Partial responders in the 0.1-3.0 mg/kg groups had among the lowest normalized peripheral clonal expansion, especially among CD8+ T cells. After ivuxolimab, more expanded clones were found on average in CD8+ T cells than in CD4+ T cells. Low levels of normalized T-cell clonal expansion were also seen in some nonresponding patients. At doses of 0.1 to 3.0 mg/kg, clonal expansion of both CD4+ and CD8+ blood T cells was observed from baseline to week 6.

The trial excluded patients who had a history of autoimmune disease or were on systemic immunosuppression. Peripheral blood for TCR sequencing was collected from all dose cohorts at baseline, on cycle 4 day 1, and on cycle 7 day 1. Samples came from an open-label, multicenter, first-in-human phase I dose-escalation trial of ivuxolimab. Adults with locally advanced or metastatic melanoma, renal cell carcinoma, hepatocellular carcinoma or head and neck squamous cell carcinoma were enrolled in the trial. Before TCR sequencing, CD4+ and CD8+ T cells were separately sorted from peripheral blood. For sequencing of the TCRbeta CDR3 region, genomic DNA was extracted from the sorted cells. The immunoSEQ Assay was used to sequence the TCRbeta CDR3 regions. TCRdb took this table from immuneACCESS and kept in-frame rearrangements with V and J called. Such tables lack part of the clones; where checked against another copy, unresolved V genes explain under half of the gap, and the rest is unexplained. Counted in this sample were around 80,000 clones; 85% to 90% of them appeared once. Just over 2.5% of the sample is in the top ten clones.

Its CDR3 holds 16 amino acids, cysteine through phenylalanine. Only the CDR3 portion is preserved as DNA: 48 bases, with reading frame beginning at the first base. V is cut by 5 bases and J by 0 bases, and the space between the germline ends is 14 bases. Reading the germline V gene gives CDR1 SGHTA and CDR2 FQGNSA. On this clone: Its antigen is still unknown. Nothing much larger sits one base from this clone, and base qualities are not available.

Sequenced material: CD4+ or CD8+ T cells sorted from blood, taken in a trial of the OX40 agonist ivuxolimab. This clonotype was sampled from an adult with an advanced solid tumor such as melanoma, head and neck, liver or kidney cancer. The rearranged segments are TRBV7-2 and TRBJ2-1; possibly the D gene is TRBD2, per 6 matching bases. In nucleotides, the sequence is TGTGCCAGCAGCCCACGTAGCGGAAGCTCCTACAATGAGCAGTTCTTC. Its translation is CASSPRSGSSYNEQFF.